These 29 T cell receptor beta chains originate from one sample sequenced in a study of cytomegalovirus exposure and HLA in healthy donors. Here immunoSEQ multiplex PCR was the method, and the copy in TCRdb shows in-frame clones only, minus some. The table includes under 250,000 clones, roughly 81% detected once. Sequenced: PBMCs. Source of these receptors: a woman younger than 45 in good health and CMV-seronegative.

The V call is TRBV11-3, the J call TRBJ2-7; TRBD2 aligns across 10 bases. The CDR3 has 14 residues. The V gene's germline CDR1 is SGHNT and CDR2 YENEEA. V was pared by 4 bases and J by 4 bases, with 4 bases of the junction left unmatched. The CDR3 DNA reads TGTGCCAGCAGCTCTAGCGGGAGTTCTTACGAGCAGTACTTC. Translating it yields CASSSSGSSYEQYF.

A single count supports this clone. The V call is TRBV5-4, the J call TRBJ1-4; 7 bases are a match to TRBD1. This CDR3 has 15 residues. The germline CDR1 and CDR2 sequences are SGHNT and YYREEE (reference sequence). Germline trimming cut 2 bases from V and 6 bases from J; bases unmatched to any gene: 7. The CDR3 sequence is CASSLKSQGDEKLFF. CDR3 sequence (DNA): TGTGCCAGCAGCTTAAAATCTCAGGGGGATGAAAAACTGTTTTTT.

The chain joins TRBV28 to TRBJ2-7, with TRBD1 matching over 11 bases. Trimming removed 5 bases from V and 12 bases from J; junction bases left unmatched: 9. Germline V gene lookup returns CDR1 MDHEN and CDR2 SYDVKM. The CDR3 runs 13 residues. CDR3 nucleotide sequence: TGTGCCAGCAGTCTACTCGGGACAGGGGGGCCGTACTTC. Translation: CASSLLGTGGPYF. Full variable domain (missing parts from reference TRBV28 and TRBJ2-7): DVKVTQSSRYLVKRTGEKVFLECVQDMDHENMFWYRQDPGLGLRLIYFSYDVKMKEKGDIPEGYSVSREKKERFSLILESASTNQTSMYLCASSLLGTGGPYFGPGTRLTVT.

The chain uses TRBV5-1 and TRBJ2-3, with no clear D. This CDR3 is 13 amino acids long. V gave up 4 bases and J gave up 6 bases, with 12 bases separating them. CDR1 is SGHRS, CDR2 YFSETQ, per germline. The CDR3 coding sequence is TGCGCCAGCAGCGCACCACCGACTGATACGCAGTATTTT. Translating it yields CASSAPPTDTQYF.

This chain links TRBV11-2 with TRBJ1-1; 8 bases agree with TRBD1. The CDR3 length is 13 residues. V was clipped by 4 bases and J by 10 bases; unmatched bases: 8. CDR1 and CDR2 from the germline V gene are SGHAT and FQNNGV. CDR3 sequence (DNA): TGTGCCAGCAGCTCGCCCCAGGGGGCGGTAGCTTTCTTT. This sequence encodes CASSSPQGAVAFF.

This sequence joins TRBV7-8 and TRBJ2-2, with 9 bases identical to TRBD2. Germline V CDR1 and CDR2: SGHVS, FQNEAQ. The CDR3 totals 16 residues. V lost 3 bases to trimming and J lost 7 bases; unmatched junction nucleotides: 9. The CDR3 DNA is TGTGCCAGCAGCTTTATAAGCGGGAGGAGGAACGGGGAGCTGTTTTTT. Translating it yields CASSFISGRRNGELFF.

The chain employs TRBV18 and TRBJ1-4; 7 nucleotides agree with TRBD1. CDR1 and CDR2 from the germline V gene are KGHSH and LQKENI. The CDR3 runs 15 residues. After removal of 4 bases from V and 3 bases from J, the junction contained 5 bases not matched to a gene. The CDR3 here is CASSLVTGANEKLFF. The CDR3 DNA reads as TGTGCCAGCTCACTAGTAACAGGGGCTAATGAAAAACTGTTTTTT.

This chain joins TRBV6-1 and TRBJ2-1; tentative D call: TRBD2 (6 bases). V was pared by 5 bases and J by 4 bases, with 12 bases between. Germline V gives CDR1 MNHNS, CDR2 SASEGT. This CDR3 region has 14 residues. CDR3 in amino acids: CASSSGLSYNEQFF. CDR3 bases: TGTGCCAGCAGTTCGGGACTTTCTTACAATGAGCAGTTCTTC.

The chain combines TRBV10-2 with TRBJ2-7; 8 nucleotides agree with TRBD1. The germline V gene has CDR1 WSHSY and CDR2 SAAADI. After removal of 6 bases from V and 4 bases from J, the junction contained 14 bases not matched to a gene. This CDR3 is built from 16 residues. This chain's CDR3 is CASRPPPGGRGYEQYF. The CDR3 nucleotides are TGCGCCAGCAGACCCCCCCCAGGGGGCCGCGGATACGAGCAGTACTTC.

This clone was found a few times. The genes are TRBV7-2 and TRBJ1-2, with D tentatively TRBD1 (6 bases). V lost 2 bases and J 3 bases, leaving 13 bases between the germline ends. The CDR3 is 15 amino acids. Germline-derived CDR1 and CDR2 are SGHTA and FQGNSA. The CDR3 reads CASSLSGEGHYGYTF. The CDR3 nucleotides are TGTGCCAGCAGCTTATCAGGGGAGGGCCACTATGGCTACACCTTC.

In nucleotides, the CDR3 is TGTGCCAGCAGTCCCTGGGGGGATGGCTACACCTTC. Protein product: CASSPWGDGYTF. The J gene is TRBJ1-2, the V gene TRBV7-9, with a possible D match to TRBD1 (5 bases). V lost 6 bases, J lost 6 bases, and 11 bases lay in between. The length of the CDR3 is 12 residues. Germline V lookup: CDR1 SEHNR, CDR2 FQNEAQ (reference sequence).

The V gene is TRBV29-1, the J gene TRBJ1-2, with D possibly matching TRBD1 (6 bases). V was shortened by 7 bases and J by 5 bases, with 17 bases between the two germline ends. This CDR3 region has 13 residues. Looked up from germline, CDR1 is SQVTM and CDR2 is ANQGSEA. In DNA form, the CDR3 reads TGCAGCGCGGGGCGGGGGGCCCAATATGGCTACACCTTC. Its translation is CSAGRGAQYGYTF.

This clone occurred many times. The J gene is TRBJ2-7, the V gene TRBV6-6, with D tentatively TRBD2 (6 bases). The CDR3 contains 14 residues. V dropped 7 bases and J dropped 1 base, with 14 bases sitting between them. From germline, CDR1 is MNHNY and CDR2 SVGAGI (reference sequence). The CDR3 is CASTTGDKSYEQYF. DNA for the CDR3: TGTGCCAGCACCACGGGGGATAAGTCCTACGAGCAGTACTTC.

V and J are TRBV30 and TRBJ1-3; 7 bases match TRBD1. The CDR3 loop spans 15 amino acids. The junction had 5 bases not matched to a gene; V was cut back by 3 bases and J by 0 bases. Germline-derived CDR1 and CDR2 are GTSNPN and SVGIG (reference sequence). Here the CDR3 reads CAWSRQGGSGNTIYF. The CDR3 coding sequence is TGTGCCTGGAGCCGCCAGGGGGGCTCTGGAAACACCATATATTTT.

This clone was counted once. The gene calls are TRBV5-1 and TRBJ2-7, with TRBD2 identical over 9 bases. There are 16 residues in the CDR3. CDR1 is SGHRS, CDR2 YFSETQ, per germline. V lost 0 bases to trimming and J lost 2 bases; unmatched junction nucleotides: 6. CDR3 coding DNA: TGCGCCAGCAGCTTGGTTTACGCGGGAGGGCCCTACGAGCAGTACTTC. Its translation: CASSLVYAGGPYEQYF.

The J gene is TRBJ1-1, the V gene TRBV25-1, with D hard to call. With 3 bases removed from V and 1 base from J, the gap between germline ends came to 15 bases. The germline gives CDR1 MGHDK, CDR2 SYGVNS. The CDR3 spans 16 residues. CDR3 residues: CASSDGYGTRNTEAFF. The CDR3 DNA is TGTGCCAGCAGTGACGGTTATGGTACTCGGAACACTGAAGCTTTCTTT.

A single count supports this clone. The rearrangement joins TRBV5-1 to TRBJ1-3; TRBD1 might be the D (6 bases). CDR1 is SGHRS, CDR2 YFSETQ, per germline. V lost 8 bases and J 2 bases, leaving 23 bases between the germline ends. The CDR3 totals 17 residues. CDR3 nucleotide sequence: TGCGCCAGTAAATCTCGGGCCGGGCAGGGGACTGGAAACACCATATATTTT. This gives the protein CASKSRAGQGTGNTIYF.

On this clone itself: The junction shows a germline mismatch at one end, possibly a read error. The rearrangement joins TRBV25-1 to TRBJ1-2; maybe TRBD1 (6 bases). The CDR3 has 15 residues. Germline-derived CDR1 and CDR2 are MGHDK and SYGVNS. CDR3 bases: TGTGCCAGCAGTGACGGGTATGACAGGAGCTATGGCTACATCTTC. Translated, it gives CASSDGYDRSYGYIF.

The chain links TRBV7-2 to TRBJ2-7; possibly TRBD2 for D (6 bases). V was clipped by 1 base and J by 0 bases, with 10 bases between them. In germline, CDR1 is SGHTA, CDR2 FQGNSA. This CDR3 contains 15 residues. CDR3 nucleotides: TGTGCCAGCAGCTTAGTAGCGCGGGGCTCCTACGAGCAGTACTTC. It translates to CASSLVARGSYEQYF.

The chain is built from TRBV29-1 and TRBJ2-1; D unclear. Trimming shortened V by 3 bases and J by 7 bases, and 10 bases separated the two germline ends. CDR1 SQVTM and CDR2 ANQGSEA come from the germline V gene. The CDR3 is 12 amino acids. The CDR3 spells CSVEFQKNEQFF. The CDR3 DNA follows: TGCAGCGTTGAGTTTCAGAAGAATGAGCAGTTCTTC.

This clone occurred a few times. V is TRBV11-3 and J is TRBJ2-3; 7 bases are a match to TRBD1. The V and J ends lost 0 bases and 3 bases, in that order; junction bases with no gene match: 6. CDR3 length: 16 residues. From germline, CDR1 is SGHNT and CDR2 YENEEA. The CDR3 is CASSLDSAGGTDTQYF. The CDR3 nucleotides are TGTGCCAGCAGCTTAGACTCGGCAGGGGGAACAGATACGCAGTATTTT.

A word on this clone: This CDR3 is also generated by other DNA sequences in the sample. The V gene is TRBV6-5, the J gene TRBJ1-5, with a weak D call TRBD1 (6 bases). The germline gives CDR1 MNHEY, CDR2 SVGAGI. V shed 2 bases and J shed 7 bases, with 12 bases lying between them. The CDR3 has 14 amino acids. The CDR3 coding sequence is TGTGCCAGCAGTTACGGGGGGGCAGGCCAGCCCCAGCATTTT. It is translated as CASSYGGAGQPQHF.

The count of this clone is one. This sequence joins TRBV6-1 and TRBJ1-6; 7 nucleotides align to TRBD1. The CDR3 runs 15 residues. CDR1 and CDR2 from the germline V gene are MNHNS and SASEGT. The V segment lost 10 bases and the J segment 1 base; nucleotides outside the gene matches: 7. The CDR3 DNA follows: TGTGCCACCACCGACAGGGTTTCCTATAATTCACCCCTCCACTTT. Protein product: CATTDRVSYNSPLHF.

The chain couples TRBV5-1 to TRBJ1-2; D might be TRBD1 (6 bases). Germline V gene lookup returns CDR1 SGHRS and CDR2 YFSETQ. The V end was cut by 4 bases, the J end by 7 bases, with 14 bases between. The CDR3 sequence is 13 residues long. The CDR3 DNA sequence: TGCGCCAGCAGCGCGGACAGAAGGACTGGCTACACCTTC. It yields the protein CASSADRRTGYTF. Based on the CDR3 plus reference TRBV5-1 and TRBJ1-2, the full variable domain is KAGVTQTPRYLIKTRGQQVTLSCSPISGHRSVSWYQQTPGQGLQFLFEYFSETQRNKGNFPGRFSGRQFSNSRSEMNVSTLELGDSALYLCASSADRRTGYTFGSGTRLTVV.

J is TRBJ2-5 and V is TRBV7-9; 7 bases line up with TRBD1. This CDR3 contains 13 residues. Germline assignment: CDR1 SEHNR and CDR2 FQNEAQ (reference sequence). Trimming cost V 3 bases and J 4 bases; bases outside gene matches: 2. DNA for the CDR3: TGTGCCAGCAGCTTCTGGACAGGAGAGACCCAGTACTTC. Its protein product is CASSFWTGETQYF.

The J gene is TRBJ1-3, the V gene TRBV6-5; D ambiguous. Trimming took off 0 bases at V and 0 bases at J, with 6 bases between the two ends. The length of the CDR3 is 15 residues. From germline, CDR1 is MNHEY and CDR2 SVGAGI. CDR3 protein: CASSYSTGSGNTIYF. For the CDR3, the DNA is TGTGCCAGCAGTTACTCGACGGGCTCTGGAAACACCATATATTTT.

The DNA of the CDR3 is TGTGCCTGGAGTAACCTCCGAGGGACCCAGTACTTC. This gives the protein CAWSNLRGTQYF. The chain recombines TRBV30 with TRBJ2-5, with D unresolved. In germline, CDR1 is GTSNPN, CDR2 SVGIG (reference sequence). The CDR3 is 12 residues long. Deletions cut 2 bases from V and 7 bases from J, with 11 bases between.

The chain links TRBV28 to TRBJ1-2, with TRBD1 matching over 10 bases. V shed 3 bases and J 3 bases; nucleotides not matched to a gene: 4. The CDR3 has 15 amino acids. Germline CDR1 MDHEN, CDR2 SYDVKM. The CDR3, as DNA: TGTGCCAGCAGTTTCCCCGGGACAGGGGACTATGGCTACACCTTC. This codes for CASSFPGTGDYGYTF.

The J gene is TRBJ1-2, the V gene TRBV9; D remains ambiguous. Germline V gene sequence: CDR1 SGDLS, CDR2 YYNGEE. Deletions cut 0 bases from V and 7 bases from J, with 16 bases between. The CDR3 runs to 15 residues. In DNA, the CDR3 is TGTGCCAGCAGCGTAGTCCTAGGAGGACGTGGTGGCTACACCTTC. Translating it yields CASSVVLGGRGGYTF.